This T cell receptor (beta chain) derives from a study of molecular identifiers for immune sequencing clone quantification. Turning to the study itself: Replicates split RNA from approximately 22,000 or 94,000 naive CD8 cells five ways, and the researchers sequenced four portions.

The germline V gene encodes CDR1 MGHRA and CDR2 YSYEKL. This CDR3 region has 13 residues. This clonotype was counted between two and nine times. Its target is not known. A junction end diverges from the germline sequence, so it may reflect a read error. Bulk TCR libraries used previously described methods and listed TCR primers. TCRdb called the PCR reads again in MiXCR, with one record for every CDR3 protein. The sample lists hundreds of thousands of distinct CDR3 sequences; about 25% were seen once. The authors gated naive CD8 T cells as CD8+CD4-CCR7+CD45RA+ for sorting. Overall study results and limits: Because of identical TCR molecules sharing a barcode, sizes of highly expanded clones could be underestimated.

The source is a human donor in good health. Some libraries in this study had Jurkat cell RNA spiked in. Material: naive CD8+ T cells from blood, with Jurkat cell RNA spiked in. Subset noted: FACS-sorted CD8+CD4-CCR7+CD45RA+ naive T cells. The rearrangement uses TRBV4-1 and TRBJ2-1; the D gene is possibly TRBD1 (6 bases). CDR3 amino acids: CVSSQNRANEQFF. The CDR3 DNA follows: TGCGTCAGCAGCCAAAACAGGGCAAATGAGCAGTTCTTC.